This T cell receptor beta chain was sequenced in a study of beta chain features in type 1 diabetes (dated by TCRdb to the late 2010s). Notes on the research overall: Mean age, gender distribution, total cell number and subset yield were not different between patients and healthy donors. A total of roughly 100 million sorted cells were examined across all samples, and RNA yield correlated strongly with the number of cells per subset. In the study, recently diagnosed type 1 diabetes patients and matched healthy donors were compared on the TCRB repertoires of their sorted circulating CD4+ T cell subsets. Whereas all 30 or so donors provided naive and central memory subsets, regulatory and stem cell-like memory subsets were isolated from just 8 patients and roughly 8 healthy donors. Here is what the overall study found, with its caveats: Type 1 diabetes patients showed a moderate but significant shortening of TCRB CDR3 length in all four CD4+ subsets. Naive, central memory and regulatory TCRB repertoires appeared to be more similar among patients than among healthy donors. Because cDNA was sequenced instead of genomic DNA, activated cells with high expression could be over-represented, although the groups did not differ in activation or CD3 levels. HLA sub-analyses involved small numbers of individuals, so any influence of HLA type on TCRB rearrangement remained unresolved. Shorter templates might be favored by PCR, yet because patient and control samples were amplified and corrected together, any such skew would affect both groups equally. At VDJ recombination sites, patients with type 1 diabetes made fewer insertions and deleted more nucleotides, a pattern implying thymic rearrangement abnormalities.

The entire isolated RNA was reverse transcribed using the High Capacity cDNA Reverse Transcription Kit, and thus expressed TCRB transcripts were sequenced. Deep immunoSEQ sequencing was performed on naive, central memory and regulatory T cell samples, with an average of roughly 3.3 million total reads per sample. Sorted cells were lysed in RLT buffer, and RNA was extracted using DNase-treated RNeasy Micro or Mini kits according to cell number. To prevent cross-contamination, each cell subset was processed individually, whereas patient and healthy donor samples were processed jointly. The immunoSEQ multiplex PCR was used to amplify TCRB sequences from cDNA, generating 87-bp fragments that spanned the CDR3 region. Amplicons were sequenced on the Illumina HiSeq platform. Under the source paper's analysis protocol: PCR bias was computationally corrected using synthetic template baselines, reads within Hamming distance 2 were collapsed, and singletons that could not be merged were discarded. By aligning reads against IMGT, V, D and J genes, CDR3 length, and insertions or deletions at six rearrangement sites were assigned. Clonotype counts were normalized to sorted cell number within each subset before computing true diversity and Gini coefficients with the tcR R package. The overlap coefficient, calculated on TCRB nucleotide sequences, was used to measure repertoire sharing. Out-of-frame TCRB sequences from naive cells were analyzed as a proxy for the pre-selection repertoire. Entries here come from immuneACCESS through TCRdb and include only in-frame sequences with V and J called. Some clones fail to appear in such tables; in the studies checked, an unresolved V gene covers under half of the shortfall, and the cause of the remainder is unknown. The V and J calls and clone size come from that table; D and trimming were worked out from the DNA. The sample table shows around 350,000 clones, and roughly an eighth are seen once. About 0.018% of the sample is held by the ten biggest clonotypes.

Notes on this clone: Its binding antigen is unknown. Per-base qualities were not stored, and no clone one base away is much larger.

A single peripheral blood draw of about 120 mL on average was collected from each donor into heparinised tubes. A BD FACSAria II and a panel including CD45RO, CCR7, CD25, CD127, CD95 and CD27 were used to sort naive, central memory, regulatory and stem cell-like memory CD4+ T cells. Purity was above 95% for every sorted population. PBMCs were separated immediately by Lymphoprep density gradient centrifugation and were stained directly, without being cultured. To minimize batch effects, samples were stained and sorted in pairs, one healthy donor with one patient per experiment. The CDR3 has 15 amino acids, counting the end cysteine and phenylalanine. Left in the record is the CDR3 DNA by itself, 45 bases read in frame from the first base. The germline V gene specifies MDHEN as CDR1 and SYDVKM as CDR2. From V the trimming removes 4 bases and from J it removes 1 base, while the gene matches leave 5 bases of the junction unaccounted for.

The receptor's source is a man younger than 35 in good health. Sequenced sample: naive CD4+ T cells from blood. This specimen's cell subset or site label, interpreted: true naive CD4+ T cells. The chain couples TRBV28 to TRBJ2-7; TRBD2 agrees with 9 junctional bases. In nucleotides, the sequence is TGTGCCAGCAGTTCTTTTGCGGGAGGGTCCTACGAGCAGTACTTC. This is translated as CASSSFAGGSYEQYF. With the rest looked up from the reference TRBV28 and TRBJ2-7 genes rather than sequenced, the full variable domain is DVKVTQSSRYLVKRTGEKVFLECVQDMDHENMFWYRQDPGLGLRLIYFSYDVKMKEKGDIPEGYSVSREKKERFSLILESASTNQTSMYLCASSSFAGGSYEQYFGPGTRLTVT.